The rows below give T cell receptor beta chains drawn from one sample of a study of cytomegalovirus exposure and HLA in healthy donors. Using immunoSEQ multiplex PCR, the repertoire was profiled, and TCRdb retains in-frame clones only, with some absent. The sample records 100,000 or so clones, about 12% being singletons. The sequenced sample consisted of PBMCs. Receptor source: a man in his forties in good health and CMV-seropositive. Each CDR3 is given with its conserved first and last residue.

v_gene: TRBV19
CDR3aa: CASSICPLTGCLRGYTF

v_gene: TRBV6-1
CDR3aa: CASSGDRRGADTQYF

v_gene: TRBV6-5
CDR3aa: CASTTGHQNTEAFF

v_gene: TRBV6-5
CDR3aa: CASSYQTGVREKLFF

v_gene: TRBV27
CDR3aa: CASSPWTGGQRNTEAFF

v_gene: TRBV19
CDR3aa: CASKEGTGSDTQYF

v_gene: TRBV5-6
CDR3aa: CASSTDTYEQYF

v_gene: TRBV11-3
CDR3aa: CASSLGESYEQYF

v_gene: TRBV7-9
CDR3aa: CASSLSSGINYGYTF

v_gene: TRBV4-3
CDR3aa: CASSQDVSTAEAFF

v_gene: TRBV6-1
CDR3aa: CASSEGEAGANVLTF

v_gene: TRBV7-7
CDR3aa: CASSPGLGRTDTQYF

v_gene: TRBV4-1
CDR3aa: CASSYRPGTGEEHGYTF

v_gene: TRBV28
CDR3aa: CASSSRGRDEAFF

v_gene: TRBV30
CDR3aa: CAWSVQSRTEAFF

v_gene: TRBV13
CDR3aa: CASSLGTGTNTEAFF

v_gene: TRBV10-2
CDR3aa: CASSEFLGREEETQYF

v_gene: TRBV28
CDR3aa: CASSFGLAGGGEQFF

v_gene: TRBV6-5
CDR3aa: CASSLGISGYGYTF

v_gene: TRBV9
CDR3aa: CASSVEVAGGRTQYF

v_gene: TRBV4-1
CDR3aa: CASSQDLGSAAWYF

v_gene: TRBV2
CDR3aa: CASLEPGQGAGEQYF

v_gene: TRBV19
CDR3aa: CATDRAGGELFF

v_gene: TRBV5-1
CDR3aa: CASSEGQGTYNEQFF

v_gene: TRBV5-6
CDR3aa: CASSLVGSTEAFF

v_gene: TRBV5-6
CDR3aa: CASSLTAEQYF

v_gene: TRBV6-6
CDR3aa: CASKLAVDNTQYF

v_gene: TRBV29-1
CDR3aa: CSVGGQTNTEAFF

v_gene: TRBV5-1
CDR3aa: CASSLGEVTASVGFF

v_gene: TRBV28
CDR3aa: CASSFARGQETQYF

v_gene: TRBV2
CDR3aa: CASSPLGHSYEQYF

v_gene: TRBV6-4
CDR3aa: CASSVTSGSTDTQYF

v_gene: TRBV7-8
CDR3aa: CASSFDSRTGEAFF

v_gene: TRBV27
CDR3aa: CASSQGAGYDTQYF

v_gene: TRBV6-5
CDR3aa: CASSHQGQIYEQYF

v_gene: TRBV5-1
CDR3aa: CASSFRREPYGEQYF

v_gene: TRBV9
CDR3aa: CASSEDTGESGETQYF

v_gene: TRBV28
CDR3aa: CASRRQGPYEQYF

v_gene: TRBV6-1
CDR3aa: CASRSSGVSGYTF

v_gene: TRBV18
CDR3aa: CASSFSGTVSNQPQHF

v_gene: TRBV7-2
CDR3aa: CASSLGRVTNYGYTF

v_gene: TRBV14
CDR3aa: CASSQGLTPRGEQFF

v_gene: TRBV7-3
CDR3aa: CASSPGGGQNYGYTF

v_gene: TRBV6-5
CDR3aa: CASLEGPSGNTIYF

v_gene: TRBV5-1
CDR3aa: CASSLGADTQYF

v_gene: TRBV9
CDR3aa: CASSGGLAGRETNTGELFF

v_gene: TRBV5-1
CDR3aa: CASSLTTRPGSLGEQYF

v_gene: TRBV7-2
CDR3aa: CASSSQAGSYGYTF

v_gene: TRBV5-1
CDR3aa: CASSSTGLGTEAFF

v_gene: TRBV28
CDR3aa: CASMRGTTQYF

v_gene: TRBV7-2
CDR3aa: CASSHWTGGNYGYTF